These 19 T cell receptor beta chains were all obtained from the same sample, sequenced in a study of T cell responses to AZD1222 COVID-19 vaccine. Data came from immunoSEQ multiplex PCR; TCRdb stores just in-frame clones and leaves some out. The table has about 110,000 clones, around 92% seen once. The source material was peripheral blood, sampled 28 days after the second AZD1222 dose. The source of these receptors is an adult who received the AZD1222 COVID-19 vaccine.

The rearrangement links TRBV5-1 to TRBJ2-7, with TRBD2 matching over 10 bases. V was pared by 2 bases and J by 5 bases, with 4 bases of the junction left unmatched. Germline V gives CDR1 SGHRS, CDR2 YFSETQ. The CDR3 is made up of 14 amino acids. The DNA for the CDR3 is TGCGCCAGCAGCTTACTAGCGGGAAGAGACGAGCAGTACTTC. Protein sequence: CASSLLAGRDEQYF.

This chain connects TRBV13 to TRBJ2-2; D might be TRBD1 (6 bases). CDR1 and CDR2 from the germline V gene are PRHDT and FYEKMQ (reference sequence). V dropped 6 bases and J dropped 4 bases, with 12 bases sitting between them. The CDR3 is made up of 14 amino acids. CDR3 DNA: TGTGCCAGCAGGGAAGGGGGTGCCACCGGGGAGCTGTTTTTT. Translated: CASREGGATGELFF.

The chain joins TRBV28 to TRBJ1-3, with 9 bases that match TRBD1. This CDR3 has 17 residues. CDR1 and CDR2 (germline): MDHEN, SYDVKM. The ends lost 6 bases at V and 0 bases at J; junction bases unmatched: 9. Written as DNA, the CDR3 is TGTGCCAGCAGCTCAACAGGGGGCTCCCTCTCTGGAAACACCATATATTTT. Protein product: CASSSTGGSLSGNTIYF.

CDR3 region: CASSPTRTVSYEQYF. In DNA, the CDR3 is TGTGCCAGCAGCCCTACTCGGACAGTCTCCTACGAGCAGTACTTC. The V call is TRBV11-2, the J call TRBJ2-7, with D perhaps TRBD1 (6 bases). With 5 bases removed from V and 0 bases from J, the gap between germline ends came to 14 bases. The CDR3 runs to 15 residues. Germline CDR1 and CDR2: SGHAT and FQNNGV.

The chain employs TRBV6-4 and TRBJ1-6, with unresolved D. Germline V gene lookup returns CDR1 MRHNA and CDR2 SNTAGT. The CDR3 runs to 10 residues. The V end was cut by 9 bases, the J end by 11 bases, with 8 bases between. The CDR3 sequence is CASLQTPLHF. In DNA, the CDR3 is TGTGCCAGTTTGCAGACACCCCTCCACTTT.

The chain employs TRBV7-2 and TRBJ2-1; D possibly matches TRBD1 or TRBD2 (6 bases each). The CDR3 runs to 14 residues. CDR1 and CDR2 from the germline V gene are SGHTA and FQGNSA. V gave up 2 bases and J gave up 8 bases, with 13 bases separating them. CDR3 amino acids: CASSLKGGLDEQFF. As DNA, the CDR3 is TGTGCCAGCAGCTTAAAAGGGGGGTTGGATGAGCAGTTCTTC.

CDR3: CASSQVGIYGYTF. In nucleotides, the CDR3 is TGCGCCAGCAGCCAAGTCGGCATTTATGGCTACACCTTC. The chain is built from TRBV4-1 and TRBJ1-2; D gene unclear. The CDR3 consists of 13 residues. CDR1 and CDR2 (germline): MGHRA, YSYEKL. V lost 1 base, J lost 5 bases, and 8 bases lay in between.

CDR3 loop: CASSLFGGGRGGDTQYF. The CDR3 DNA is TGCGCCAGCAGCCTTTTTGGGGGGGGCAGGGGCGGCGATACGCAGTATTTT. The chain recombines TRBV4-1 with TRBJ2-3; D might be TRBD2 (7 bases). Trimming pared 4 bases from V and 6 bases from J, leaving 23 bases between. This CDR3 has 17 residues. Germline V gives CDR1 MGHRA, CDR2 YSYEKL.

The rearrangement uses TRBV6-5 and TRBJ1-4; no firm D call. CDR3 length: 15 residues. V lost 6 bases to trimming and J lost 6 bases, with 17 bases between them. Germline CDR1 and CDR2: MNHEY and SVGAGI. CDR3 in amino acids: CASSPPGRNDEKLFF. The DNA of the CDR3 is TGTGCCAGCAGCCCCCCGGGGAGGAACGATGAAAAACTGTTTTTT.

This rearrangement joins TRBV5-1 to TRBJ2-7, with D tentatively TRBD2 (5 bases). The CDR3 spans 14 residues. Germline-derived CDR1 and CDR2 are SGHRS and YFSETQ. Between the trimmed V and J ends, which lost 4 bases and 0 bases, there was a span of 11 bases. Here the CDR3 DNA reads TGCGCCAGCAGCCCCGGGGTCCTCTCCTACGAGCAGTACTTC. Translation: CASSPGVLSYEQYF. Full variable domain (outside the CDR3, taken from reference TRBV5-1 and TRBJ2-7): KAGVTQTPRYLIKTRGQQVTLSCSPISGHRSVSWYQQTPGQGLQFLFEYFSETQRNKGNFPGRFSGRQFSNSRSEMNVSTLELGDSALYLCASSPGVLSYEQYFGPGTRLTVT.

The rearrangement links TRBV10-1 to TRBJ1-1; D gene uncertain. The V end was cut by 4 bases, the J end by 2 bases, with 8 bases between. The CDR3 contains 13 residues. Germline V gene sequence: CDR1 WNHNN, CDR2 SYGVQD (reference sequence). CDR3 sequence reads: CASSGQPNTEAFF. The DNA for the CDR3 is TGCGCCAGCAGTGGTCAACCCAACACTGAAGCTTTCTTT.

The V and J genes are TRBV5-1 and TRBJ2-1; D not certain. This CDR3 has 13 amino acids. Germline lookup yields CDR1 SGHRS and CDR2 YFSETQ. Trimming shortened V by 1 base and J by 5 bases, and 7 bases separated the two germline ends. The CDR3 sequence: CASSLQTNNEQFF. The CDR3 coding sequence is TGCGCCAGCAGCTTGCAGACAAACAATGAGCAGTTCTTC.

Concerning this clone: Within the sample, other DNA sequences also encode this same CDR3. This chain uses TRBV27 with TRBJ2-7; D might be TRBD2 (6 bases). Germline V gene lookup returns CDR1 MNHEY and CDR2 SMNVEV (reference sequence). The CDR3 is 12 amino acids. Between the trimmed V and J ends, which lost 6 bases and 4 bases, there was a span of 10 bases. The CDR3 coding sequence is TGTGCCAGCAGCCTGGGGGGTTACGAGCAGTACTTC. This codes for CASSLGGYEQYF.

The chain employs TRBV18 and TRBJ1-3; D call uncertain. Germline V lookup: CDR1 KGHSH, CDR2 LQKENI. V lost 3 bases to trimming and J lost 4 bases, with 13 bases between them. The CDR3 is made up of 15 amino acids. In DNA, the CDR3 is TGTGCCAGCTCACCCAGTGCTACAGACGGAAACACCATATATTTT. Encoded protein: CASSPSATDGNTIYF. The full variable domain, its missing parts supplied by reference TRBV18 and TRBJ1-3, is NAGVMQNPRHLVRRRGQEARLRCSPMKGHSHVYWYRQLPEEGLKFMVYLQKENIIDESGMPKERFSAEFPKEGPSILRIQQVVRGDSAAYFCASSPSATDGNTIYFGEGSWLTVV.

The chain recombines TRBV5-8 with TRBJ2-7, with D unclear. Germline CDR1 reads SGHTS; CDR2 reads YDEGEE. The CDR3 contains 14 residues. V lost 2 bases, J lost 2 bases, and 11 bases lay in between. Here the CDR3 reads CASSLFPTTYEQYF. For the CDR3, the DNA is TGTGCCAGCAGCTTATTTCCGACGACCTACGAGCAGTACTTC.

V is TRBV18 and J is TRBJ1-2, with 7 nucleotides matching TRBD1. V was pared by 0 bases and J by 5 bases, with 3 bases of the junction left unmatched. The CDR3 is 14 residues long. Germline V gene sequence: CDR1 KGHSH, CDR2 LQKENI. The CDR3 region is CASSPPLQGYGYTF. CDR3 DNA: TGTGCCAGCTCACCACCCTTACAGGGGTATGGCTACACCTTC.

V and J are TRBV7-2 and TRBJ1-5; 10 nucleotides line up with TRBD1. Germline V gives CDR1 SGHTA, CDR2 FQGNSA. The CDR3 is 15 residues long. The trim removed 5 bases at V and 6 bases at J, leaving 7 bases unmatched. This chain's CDR3 is CASSPDRGRGQPQHF. DNA for the CDR3: TGTGCCAGCAGCCCAGACAGGGGGCGAGGTCAGCCCCAGCATTTT.

This clone was seen a handful of times. The V and J genes are TRBV6-6 and TRBJ1-2; D may be TRBD1 (5 bases). There are 12 residues in the CDR3. Germline V gives CDR1 MNHNY, CDR2 SVGAGI (reference sequence). V shed 10 bases and J shed 2 bases, with 11 bases lying between them. The CDR3 is CAIQDTNYGYTF. The CDR3 nucleotides read TGTGCCATCCAGGACACAAACTATGGCTACACCTTC.

V and J are TRBV11-2 and TRBJ2-4, with 9 bases that match TRBD1. The junction had 12 bases not matched to a gene; V was cut back by 0 bases and J by 6 bases. Germline V CDR1 and CDR2: SGHAT, FQNNGV. The CDR3 sequence is 18 residues long. DNA for the CDR3: TGTGCCAGCAGCTTAGATCTTGACAGGGGGTCGGGGGTAAACATTCAGTACTTC. Protein product: CASSLDLDRGSGVNIQYF. The whole variable domain, filled in from reference TRBV11-2 and TRBJ2-4, reads EAGVAQSPRYKIIEKRQSVAFWCNPISGHATLYWYQQILGQGPKLLIQFQNNGVVDDSQLPKDRFSAERLKGVDSTLKIQPAKLEDSAVYLCASSLDLDRGSGVNIQYFGAGTRLSVL.